This T cell receptor beta chain was recorded in a study of cytomegalovirus exposure and HLA in healthy donors. Across the whole study: In an earlier analysis, 90 million to 130 million unique TCR beta sequences were found from some 200 million T cells.

CDR3 size: 14 residues. V trimming: 7 bases; J trimming: 6 bases; junction bases outside the gene matches: 5. Germline CDR1 and CDR2: SNHLY and FYNNEI. Study conclusions and caveats: A likely sequencing artifact accounted for one observed cluster of highly shared sequence variants. Cytomegalovirus association was listed for around 180 TCR beta chains. Later examination showed HLA-associated TCR beta chains had greater clonal expansion than equally common others.

Concerning this clone: The target antigen is unknown.

The PCR was carried out with 60 Vbeta primers and 13 Jbeta primers. The data were produced by immunoSEQ multiplex PCR, yet TCRdb's version contains in-frame clones alone and is incomplete. The sample yields around 130,000 clones, around 80% seen once. Sequencing was carried out using PBMCs. The rearrangement links TRBV2 to TRBJ1-5; 11 positions agree with TRBD1. The sequence was obtained from a woman aged 40 to 55 in good health and CMV-seronegative. CDR3 loop: CASTGTGGIQPQHF. In DNA form, the CDR3 reads TGTGCCAGCACCGGGACAGGGGGGATTCAGCCCCAGCATTTT.